These 23 T cell receptor beta chains originate from one sample sequenced in a study of blood T cell repertoires in COVID-19. Method: immunoSEQ multiplex PCR; TCRdb's copy keeps in-frame clones and lacks some. The table records some 220,000 clones, roughly 75% of them present only once. Material: peripheral blood. These receptor sequences come from a woman aged 70 to 79 with acute or convalescent COVID-19.

CDR3 protein: CASSRDSFPYQGYTF. The DNA for the CDR3 is TGTGCCAGCAGCCGAGACAGTTTCCCCTACCAGGGCTACACCTTC. J is TRBJ1-2 and V is TRBV9, with D possibly matching TRBD1 (5 bases). CDR1 is SGDLS, CDR2 YYNGEE, per germline. The CDR3 covers 15 residues. Trimming removed 4 bases at V and 8 bases at J, with 21 bases between. Full variable domain (remainder filled in from reference TRBV9 and TRBJ1-2): DSGVTQTPKHLITATGQRVTLRCSPRSGDLSVYWYQQSLDQGLQFLIQYYNGEERAKGNILERFSAQQFPDLHSELNLSSLELGDSALYFCASSRDSFPYQGYTFGSGTRLTVV.

CDR3 nucleotides: TGCGCCAGCAGCCAAGAAAAGCGGGGGGGCACAGATACGCAGTATTTT. Encoded protein: CASSQEKRGGTDTQYF. J is TRBJ2-3 and V is TRBV4-3; 9 positions match TRBD2. Losses at the gene ends were 0 bases for V and 1 base for J; bases not matched to a gene: 2. There are 16 residues in the CDR3. Germline V CDR1 and CDR2: LGHNA, YSLEER.

The chain couples TRBV29-1 to TRBJ2-6; D gene uncertain. This CDR3 spans 14 amino acids. Trimming took off 8 bases at V and 0 bases at J, with 11 bases between the two ends. Germline V lookup: CDR1 SQVTM, CDR2 ANQGSEA. The CDR3 loop is CSTSLLSGANVLTF. The CDR3 coding sequence is TGCAGCACTTCCCTACTCTCTGGGGCCAACGTCCTGACTTTC.

This chain links TRBV5-4 with TRBJ2-3; 7 nucleotides match TRBD2. The junction had 3 bases not matched to a gene; V was cut back by 0 bases and J by 2 bases. The CDR3 is 15 residues long. Germline V gene sequence: CDR1 SGHNT, CDR2 YYREEE (reference sequence). CDR3 coding DNA: TGTGCCAGCAGCTTGGTTAGCGGGTTCACAGATACGCAGTATTTT. Its translation is CASSLVSGFTDTQYF.

The chain carries TRBV6-2 or TRBV6-3 and TRBJ1-2, with D perhaps TRBD1 (5 bases). CDR1 MNHEY and CDR2 SVGEGT come from the germline V gene. V lost 4 bases, J lost 5 bases, and 8 bases lay in between. This CDR3 contains 12 residues. The CDR3 is CASSSQGYGYTF. The CDR3 DNA is TGTGCCAGCAGTTCTCAGGGTTATGGCTACACCTTC.

This chain links TRBV7-3 with TRBJ2-3; 10 bases map to TRBD2. Germline V gives CDR1 SGHTA, CDR2 FQGTGA. The CDR3 has 15 amino acids. J lost 5 bases, V lost 1 base, and 3 bases had no gene match. The CDR3 DNA is TGTGCCAGCAGCTTAATGCCTAGCGGGGGAGATACGCAGTATTTT. Translated: CASSLMPSGGDTQYF. The whole variable domain, remainder taken from reference TRBV7-3 and TRBJ2-3, is GAGVSQTPSNKVTEKGKYVELRCDPISGHTALYWYRQSLGQGPEFLIYFQGTGAADDSGLPNDRFFAVRPEGSVSTLKIQRTERGDSAVYLCASSLMPSGGDTQYFGPGTRLTVL.

This clone was counted only a few times. The chain links TRBV7-6 to TRBJ2-7; D possibly corresponds to TRBD1 (6 bases). V dropped 5 bases and J dropped 7 bases, with 15 bases sitting between them. The CDR3 has 13 residues. From germline, CDR1 is SGHVS and CDR2 FNYEAQ. The CDR3 is CASSPEQGGEQYV. CDR3 sequence (DNA): TGTGCCAGCAGCCCGGAACAGGGTGGAGAGCAGTACGTC.

The chain uses TRBV10-3 and TRBJ2-3; 8 bases align to TRBD2. With 4 bases clipped from V and 3 bases from J, the junction kept 15 bases outside the gene matches. Germline loops: CDR1 ENHRY, CDR2 SYGVKD. This CDR3 is built from 18 residues. The CDR3, as DNA: TGTGCCATCAGTGTAAAGGTACTCAGCGGGGGACGGACAGATACGCAGTATTTT. It translates to CAISVKVLSGGRTDTQYF.

This chain uses TRBV10-3 with TRBJ2-7; TRBD2 aligns across 7 bases. This CDR3 is built from 16 residues. Germline V lookup: CDR1 ENHRY, CDR2 SYGVKD. The junction had 8 bases not matched to a gene; V was cut back by 0 bases and J by 3 bases. The CDR3, as DNA: TGTGCCATCAGTGAGTCTCGTAGCGGGCAGAACTACGAGCAGTACTTC. Encoded protein: CAISESRSGQNYEQYF.

This rearrangement joins TRBV3-1 (or the pseudogene TRBV3-2) to TRBJ2-7, with D maybe TRBD2 (6 bases). V gave up 1 base and J gave up 7 bases, with 14 bases separating them. The V gene's germline CDR1 is LGHDT and CDR2 YNNKEL (reference sequence). The CDR3 runs to 14 residues. This chain's CDR3 is CASSQVRHRGEQYF. The CDR3 DNA sequence: TGTGCCAGCAGCCAAGTCCGGCACCGGGGGGAGCAGTACTTC.

The V gene is TRBV3-1 (or the pseudogene TRBV3-2), the J gene TRBJ2-2; D possibly corresponds to TRBD2 (5 bases). The CDR3 totals 15 residues. Germline V gives CDR1 LGHDT, CDR2 YNNKEL (reference sequence). V was cut by 0 bases and J by 4 bases, with 9 bases left in between. CDR3 region: CASSQDLGVTGELFF. DNA of the CDR3: TGTGCCAGCAGCCAAGATCTCGGGGTCACCGGGGAGCTGTTTTTT.

V gene TRBV7-9 combines with J gene TRBJ2-3, with D perhaps matching TRBD2 (5 bases). Trimming shortened V by 1 base and J by 4 bases, and 6 bases separated the two germline ends. CDR1 SEHNR and CDR2 FQNEAQ come from the germline V gene (reference sequence). The CDR3 runs 13 residues. DNA for the CDR3: TGTGCCAGCAGCTTAGAGGAGGCAGATACGCAGTATTTT. Translation gives CASSLEEADTQYF. The variable domain in full, with the rest retrieved from reference TRBV7-9 and TRBJ2-3, is DTGVSQNPRHKITKRGQNVTFRCDPISEHNRLYWYRQTLGQGPEFLTYFQNEAQLEKSRLLSDRFSAERPKGSFSTLEIQRTEQGDSAMYLCASSLEEADTQYFGPGTRLTVL.

The chain has TRBV5-1 and TRBJ2-5, with D unresolved. V was clipped by 2 bases and J by 5 bases, with 10 bases between them. The CDR3 loop spans 13 amino acids. The germline CDR1 and CDR2 sequences are SGHRS and YFSETQ. For the CDR3, the DNA is TGCGCCAGCAGCTTAGAGGTTCAGGAGACCCAGTACTTC. Its translation: CASSLEVQETQYF. Using reference TRBV5-1 and TRBJ2-5 for the parts outside the CDR3, the full variable domain is KAGVTQTPRYLIKTRGQQVTLSCSPISGHRSVSWYQQTPGQGLQFLFEYFSETQRNKGNFPGRFSGRQFSNSRSEMNVSTLELGDSALYLCASSLEVQETQYFGPGTRLLVL.

The gene calls are TRBV5-1 and TRBJ2-3, with 7 bases identical to TRBD2. There are 15 residues in the CDR3. CDR1 SGHRS and CDR2 YFSETQ come from the germline V gene. V shed 2 bases, J shed 0 bases, and the junction held 3 bases outside the gene matches. The CDR3 is CASSLAGKSTDTQYF. CDR3 nucleotide sequence: TGCGCCAGCAGCTTAGCGGGGAAGAGCACAGATACGCAGTATTTT.

This clone was seen a handful of times. V is TRBV7-2 and J is TRBJ2-3; 9 bases are shared with TRBD2. CDR3 size: 15 residues. CDR1 is SGHTA, CDR2 FQGNSA, per germline. V lost 3 bases and J lost 7; bases outside the gene matches: 8. The CDR3 nucleotides read TGTGCCAGCAGCTTCCCTGGTAGCGGGGGTAATACGCAGTATTTT. This translates into CASSFPGSGGNTQYF.

The count of this clone is one. CDR3 sequence (DNA): TGCGCCAGCAGCTGGGGTCCCTCAGGGGGTGGAGAGACCCAGTACTTC. Its translation is CASSWGPSGGGETQYF. The rearrangement joins TRBV5-1 to TRBJ2-5; 7 bases match TRBD1. This CDR3 has 16 amino acids. The J segment lost 4 bases and the V segment lost 3 bases, leaving 12 bases of the junction unmatched. Germline V gives CDR1 SGHRS, CDR2 YFSETQ.

The chain uses TRBV11-2 and TRBJ1-2; 11 bases are a match to TRBD1. Germline-derived CDR1 and CDR2 are SGHAT and FQNNGV. This CDR3 contains 17 residues. Trimming at V came to 2 bases and at J to 4 bases, leaving 9 bases not matched to a gene. In DNA, the CDR3 is TGTGCCAGCAGCTTAATGGACAGGGGGCCTTCGAGCTATGGCTACACCTTC. Encoded protein: CASSLMDRGPSSYGYTF.

With respect to this clone: One base away lies a much larger clone, so this may be a sequencing read error. This sample also contains other DNA sequences that code for the same CDR3. The chain couples TRBV11-2 to TRBJ1-1; D is unclear. The CDR3 consists of 13 residues. The germline V gene encodes CDR1 SGHAT and CDR2 FQNNGV. The V gene lost 0 bases and the J gene lost 1 base, with 3 bases spanning the gap. CDR3 amino acids: CASSLDRNTEAFF. The CDR3 DNA reads as TGTGCCAGCAGCTTAGACAGGAACACTGAAGCTTTCTTT.

The rearrangement links TRBV11-2 to TRBJ2-5, with D tentatively TRBD2 (5 bases). The ends were cut back, 1 base at V and 5 bases at J, with 11 bases in the middle. CDR3 length: 14 residues. CDR1 is SGHAT and CDR2 is FQNNGV in the germline V gene. CDR3 DNA: TGTGCCAGCAGCTTAGGATTAGCGAGGGAGACCCAGTACTTC. Translating it yields CASSLGLARETQYF.

V and J are TRBV6-2 or TRBV6-3 and TRBJ2-5, with 10 bases matching TRBD2. V lost 5 bases, J lost 10 bases, and 16 bases stayed unmatched. The germline V gene has CDR1 MNHEY and CDR2 SVGEGT. This CDR3 is 16 amino acids long. CDR3 region: CASSAVAGGLRIGQYF. The CDR3 DNA reads TGTGCCAGCAGTGCGGTAGCGGGGGGCCTCCGCATCGGCCAGTACTTC.

This rearrangement joins TRBV18 to TRBJ1-3; 9 bases match TRBD1. Germline values: CDR1 KGHSH, CDR2 LQKENI. The CDR3 is 16 amino acids. The V segment lost 8 bases and the J segment 0 bases; nucleotides outside the gene matches: 8. This CDR3 reads CASTGGIPSSGNTIYF. Written as DNA, the CDR3 is TGTGCCAGCACAGGGGGCATCCCCTCCTCTGGAAACACCATATATTTT.

The chain uses TRBV5-6 and TRBJ2-3, with TRBD2 matching 8 bases. The junction had 3 bases not matched to a gene; V was cut back by 0 bases and J by 0 bases. The CDR3 totals 16 residues. In germline, CDR1 is SGHDT, CDR2 YYEEEE. The CDR3 DNA reads as TGTGCCAGCAGCTTGGCCGGGGGGGCAAGCACAGATACGCAGTATTTT. Its translation is CASSLAGGASTDTQYF.

This chain connects TRBV6-6 to TRBJ1-2; 9 nucleotides align to TRBD1. Trimming took 2 bases from V and 6 from J; bases not matched to a gene: 4. The CDR3 extends over 14 amino acids. From germline, CDR1 is MNHNY and CDR2 SVGAGI (reference sequence). CDR3 in DNA: TGTGCCAGCAGTTACGGGACAGGGACCCATGGCTACACCTTC. It codes for CASSYGTGTHGYTF.